What follows is one T cell receptor (beta chain) and its context. CDR1 and CDR2 (germline): WSHSY, SAAADI. V lost 8 bases, J lost 2 bases, and 9 bases stayed unmatched. This CDR3 spans 15 amino acids. The data are from a study of technical replicates of blood from a handful of donors. The method was immunoSEQ multiplex PCR; TCRdb's version includes in-frame clones alone and lacks a portion of them. The sample records about 59,000 clones, about 97% being singletons. The V call is TRBV10-2, the J call TRBJ2-7; 10 nucleotides align to TRBD2. This receptor was taken from a human donor in good health. The sample was T cells isolated from PBMCs. In DNA form, the CDR3 reads TGCGCCAGCGTAACCATAGCGGGAGGTACCTACGAGCAGTACTTC. Protein: CASVTIAGGTYEQYF.